The next 9 T cell receptor beta chains were all read from a single sample in a study of control samples from healthy donors and cancer patients (dated by TCRdb to about 2020). The protocol used for the library was the immunoSEQ multiplex PCR assay. Held by TCRdb, this immuneACCESS table contains in-frame sequences only and omits some clones. Under half of the omission traces to an unresolved V gene where checked; the cause of the rest is unknown. In all, the sample holds 75,000 to 95,000 clones, and 85% to 90% of those were seen once. The ten largest clonotypes hold over 8.5% of the sample. The sample taken for sequencing was PBMCs. The receptor set was obtained from a woman aged 45-60 years with colorectal cancer.

The V gene is TRBV7-2, the J gene TRBJ2-3; the D gene could be TRBD1 or TRBD2 (5 bases each). CDR1 and CDR2 from the germline V gene are SGHTA and FQGNSA. V was trimmed by 0 bases and J by 4 bases, leaving 20 bases between them. The CDR3 totals 18 residues. The CDR3 coding sequence is TGTGCCAGCAGCTTAGCGCCCGTTACAGGAGGATTGTCAGATACGCAGTATTTT. Translated, it gives CASSLAPVTGGLSDTQYF. Complete variable domain (other parts from reference TRBV7-2 and TRBJ2-3): GAGVSQSPSNKVTEKGKDVELRCDPISGHTALYWYRQSLGQGLEFLIYFQGNSAPDKSGLPSDRFSAERTGGSVSTLTIQRTQQEDSAVYLCASSLAPVTGGLSDTQYFGPGTRLTVL.

With regard to this clone: The identical CDR3 is also encoded by other nucleotide sequences in the sample. The CDR3 DNA follows: TGTGCCACCAGCGCCGGTACGGACACTGAAGCTTTCTTT. Protein product: CATSAGTDTEAFF. The chain joins TRBV15 to TRBJ1-1; D unresolved. The CDR3 length is 13 residues. Trimming removed 5 bases from V and 3 bases from J, with 10 bases in between. Germline CDR1 reads LNHNV; CDR2 reads YYDKDF (reference sequence).

The chain is built from TRBV18 and TRBJ2-7, with 8 bases aligning to TRBD1. Germline V gene sequence: CDR1 KGHSH, CDR2 LQKENI. The V and J ends lost 3 bases and 1 base, in that order; junction bases with no gene match: 8. The CDR3 runs to 16 residues. The CDR3 DNA reads TGTGCCAGCTCACCCACCGGACAGGGTGGATCCTACGAGCAGTACGTC. Protein sequence: CASSPTGQGGSYEQYV.

The rearrangement uses TRBV6-4 and TRBJ2-3, with D perhaps TRBD2 (5 bases). V lost 3 bases to trimming and J lost 6 bases, with 10 bases between them. From germline, CDR1 is MRHNA and CDR2 SNTAGT. The CDR3 is 13 residues long. The CDR3 DNA follows: TGTGCCAGCAGTGAAGCGGACGCCGATACGCAGTATTTT. Its protein product is CASSEADADTQYF.

This chain connects TRBV5-4 to TRBJ2-4, with a possible D match to TRBD2 (5 bases). CDR3 length: 13 residues. Trimming shortened V by 4 bases and J by 6 bases, and 11 bases separated the two germline ends. Germline V CDR1 and CDR2: SGHNT, YYREEE (reference sequence). CDR3 DNA: TGTGCCAGCAGCCTAGACCGGGGAAACATTCAGTACTTC. It codes for CASSLDRGNIQYF.

This clone has more than one count but fewer than ten. The chain uses TRBV4-3 and TRBJ2-1; 15 bases line up with TRBD2. The ends lost 1 base at V and 7 bases at J; junction bases unmatched: 8. Per germline, CDR1 LGHNA and CDR2 YSLEER. The CDR3 is made up of 18 amino acids. CDR3 nucleotide sequence: TGCGCCAGCAGCCAAGGTTGGACTAGCGGGGGGGCAGGGAATGAGCAGTTCTTC. This gives the protein CASSQGWTSGGAGNEQFF.

This rearrangement joins TRBV2 to TRBJ1-2; unclear D gene. This CDR3 comprises 12 residues. Germline V gene data show CDR1 as SNHLY and CDR2 as FYNNEI. Trimming took off 7 bases at V and 2 bases at J, with 8 bases between the two ends. CDR3 residues: CASMRENYGYTF. For the CDR3, the DNA is TGTGCCAGCATGAGAGAGAACTATGGCTACACCTTC.

This chain connects TRBV7-3 to TRBJ2-2; maybe TRBD2 (5 bases). Germline V gene data show CDR1 as SGHTA and CDR2 as FQGTGA. Trimming cost V 5 bases and J 4 bases, with 14 bases left between them. The CDR3 covers 15 residues. CDR3 nucleotides: TGTGCCAGCAGCCCCGCGACCGCGGGCACCGGGGAGCTGTTTTTT. This codes for CASSPATAGTGELFF. The full variable domain, its missing parts supplied by reference TRBV7-3 and TRBJ2-2, is GAGVSQTPSNKVTEKGKYVELRCDPISGHTALYWYRQSLGQGPEFLIYFQGTGAADDSGLPNDRFFAVRPEGSVSTLKIQRTERGDSAVYLCASSPATAGTGELFFGEGSRLTVL.

The chain joins TRBV19 to TRBJ2-2; 12 bases align to TRBD2. The germline V gene has CDR1 LNHDA and CDR2 SQIVND (reference sequence). The CDR3 totals 16 residues. Trimming cost V 3 bases and J 4 bases; bases outside gene matches: 3. The CDR3 loop reads CASSILAGGRTGELFF. In DNA, the CDR3 is TGTGCCAGTAGTATCCTAGCGGGGGGGCGCACCGGGGAGCTGTTTTTT.